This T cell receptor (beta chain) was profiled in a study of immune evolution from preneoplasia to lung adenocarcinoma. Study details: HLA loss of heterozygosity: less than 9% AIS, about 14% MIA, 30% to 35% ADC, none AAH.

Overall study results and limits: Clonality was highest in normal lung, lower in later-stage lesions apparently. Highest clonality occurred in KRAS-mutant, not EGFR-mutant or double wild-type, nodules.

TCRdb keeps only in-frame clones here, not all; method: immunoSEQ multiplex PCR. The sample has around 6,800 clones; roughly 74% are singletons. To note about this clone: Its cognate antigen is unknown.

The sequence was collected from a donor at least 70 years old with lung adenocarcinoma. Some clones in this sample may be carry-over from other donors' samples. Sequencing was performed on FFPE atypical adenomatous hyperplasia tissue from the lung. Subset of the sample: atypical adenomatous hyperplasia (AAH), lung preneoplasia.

The CDR3 is CASSPRQNYGYTF. CDR3 nucleotide sequence: TGTGCCAGCAGCCCCCGACAAAACTATGGCTACACCTTC. The chain is built from TRBV11-3 and TRBJ1-2; D unclear. Between the trimmed V and J ends, which lost 5 bases and 2 bases, there was a span of 9 bases. The CDR3 spans 13 residues. Germline assignment: CDR1 SGHNT and CDR2 YENEEA.